The 5 T cell receptor beta chains below come from one sample, sequenced in a study of blood T cell repertoires in COVID-19. Sequencing was performed with immunoSEQ multiplex PCR; in TCRdb, only in-frame clones are kept and a portion is missing. The table lists about 71,000 clones, approximately 86% of them singletons. Source material: peripheral blood. The receptors here all came from a man aged 50-59 years with active COVID-19.

The chain is built from TRBV11-2 and TRBJ2-7; D gene uncertain. CDR3 length: 11 residues. The germline V gene has CDR1 SGHAT and CDR2 FQNNGV. Between the trimmed V and J ends, which lost 4 bases and 4 bases, there was a span of 5 bases. The chain's CDR3 is CASSSPYEQYF. In nucleotides, the CDR3 is TGTGCCAGCAGCTCCCCGTACGAGCAGTACTTC.

This clone has only a few counts. V and J are TRBV5-6 and TRBJ1-2; no reliable D call. The CDR3 is 14 amino acids. Germline CDR1 is SGHDT and CDR2 is YYEEEE. Between the trimmed V and J ends, which lost 4 bases and 8 bases, there was a span of 18 bases. CDR3 protein: CASSPLNGVQGYTF. The CDR3 DNA follows: TGTGCCAGCAGCCCCCTAAACGGGGTCCAGGGCTACACCTTC.

V and J are TRBV5-1 and TRBJ2-3; the match to TRBD1 covers 9 bases. The CDR3 contains 16 residues. Unmatched junction bases numbered 16, after V lost 5 bases and J lost 9 bases. Looked up from germline, CDR1 is SGHRS and CDR2 is YFSETQ. CDR3 bases: TGCGCCAGCAGAGAGGCCCGGGACAGGGACTTTACCACGCAGTATTTT. Residues: CASREARDRDFTTQYF.

The chain recombines TRBV30 with TRBJ1-2; D possibly corresponds to TRBD1 (6 bases). The ends were cut back, 1 base at V and 2 bases at J, with 11 bases in the middle. The CDR3 loop spans 14 amino acids. Germline V gene data show CDR1 as GTSNPN and CDR2 as SVGIG (reference sequence). The CDR3 loop reads CAWSGGRGNYGYTF. The CDR3 region has the DNA TGTGCCTGGAGTGGGGGAAGGGGGAACTATGGCTACACCTTC.

The CDR3 DNA follows: TGTGCCAGCCGTCGGGACAGGGCTTCTGGAAACACCATATATTTT. Amino acid sequence: CASRRDRASGNTIYF. The chain joins TRBV7-8 to TRBJ1-3, with 9 bases identical to TRBD1. The CDR3 totals 15 residues. With 8 bases clipped from V and 1 base from J, the junction kept 6 bases outside the gene matches. Germline-derived CDR1 and CDR2 are SGHVS and FQNEAQ.